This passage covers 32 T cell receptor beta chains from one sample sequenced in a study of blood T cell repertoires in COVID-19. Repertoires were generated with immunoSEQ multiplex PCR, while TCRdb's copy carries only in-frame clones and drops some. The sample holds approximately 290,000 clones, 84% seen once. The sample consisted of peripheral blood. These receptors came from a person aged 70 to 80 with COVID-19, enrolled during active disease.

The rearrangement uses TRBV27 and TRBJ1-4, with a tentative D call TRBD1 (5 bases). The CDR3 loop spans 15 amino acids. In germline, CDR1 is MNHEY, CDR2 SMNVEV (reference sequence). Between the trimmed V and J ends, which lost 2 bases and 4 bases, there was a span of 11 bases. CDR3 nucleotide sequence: TGTGCCAGCAGTTTAAGGCAGGGCCTTAATGAAAAACTGTTTTTT. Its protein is CASSLRQGLNEKLFF.

CDR3 residues: CASSFRAFNQPQHF. The CDR3 nucleotides read TGTGCCAGCAGCTTCAGGGCTTTCAATCAGCCCCAGCATTTT. The V gene is TRBV7-9, the J gene TRBJ1-5; weak D call: TRBD1 (5 bases). The germline V gene has CDR1 SEHNR and CDR2 FQNEAQ (reference sequence). The CDR3 covers 14 residues. V dropped 3 bases and J dropped 3 bases, with 9 bases sitting between them.

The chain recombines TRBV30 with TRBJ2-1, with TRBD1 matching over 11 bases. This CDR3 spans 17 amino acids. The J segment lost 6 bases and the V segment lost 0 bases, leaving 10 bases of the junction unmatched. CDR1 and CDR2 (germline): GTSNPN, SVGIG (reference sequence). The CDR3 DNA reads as TGTGCCTGGAGTGTCCCGGACAGGGGGCTTCGAGGCAATGAGCAGTTCTTC. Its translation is CAWSVPDRGLRGNEQFF.

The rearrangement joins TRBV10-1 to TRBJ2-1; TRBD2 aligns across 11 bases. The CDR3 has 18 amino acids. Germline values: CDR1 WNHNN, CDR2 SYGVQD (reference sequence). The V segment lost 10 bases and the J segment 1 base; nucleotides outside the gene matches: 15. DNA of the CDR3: TGCGCCACCCTCTTCCGGGGACTAGCGGTCGCATCCTACAATGAGCAGTTCTTC. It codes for CATLFRGLAVASYNEQFF.

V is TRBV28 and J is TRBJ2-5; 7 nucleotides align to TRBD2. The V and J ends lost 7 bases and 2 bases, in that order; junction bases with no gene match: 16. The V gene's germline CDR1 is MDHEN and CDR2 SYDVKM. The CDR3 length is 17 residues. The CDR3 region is CASIPSAVLADQETQYF. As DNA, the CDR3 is TGTGCCAGCATCCCCTCCGCTGTCCTAGCGGATCAAGAGACCCAGTACTTC.

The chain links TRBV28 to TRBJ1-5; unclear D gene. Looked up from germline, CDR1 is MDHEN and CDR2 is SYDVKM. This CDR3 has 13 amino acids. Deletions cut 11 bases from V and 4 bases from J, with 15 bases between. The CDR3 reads CACLGPGNQPQHF. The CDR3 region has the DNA TGTGCCTGCCTCGGGCCGGGGAATCAGCCCCAGCATTTT.

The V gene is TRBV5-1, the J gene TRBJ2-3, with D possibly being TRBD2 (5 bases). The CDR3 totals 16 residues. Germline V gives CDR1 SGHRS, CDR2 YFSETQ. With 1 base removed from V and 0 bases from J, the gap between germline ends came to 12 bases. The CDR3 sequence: CASSLMSGTSTDTQYF. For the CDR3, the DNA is TGCGCCAGCAGCTTGATGAGCGGAACTAGCACAGATACGCAGTATTTT.

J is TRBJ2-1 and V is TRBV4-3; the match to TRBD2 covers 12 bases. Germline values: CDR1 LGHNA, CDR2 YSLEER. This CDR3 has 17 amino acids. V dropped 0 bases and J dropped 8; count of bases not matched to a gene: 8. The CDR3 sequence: CASSQDASGRVGHEQFF. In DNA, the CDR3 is TGCGCCAGCAGCCAAGATGCTAGCGGGAGGGTTGGCCATGAGCAGTTCTTC.

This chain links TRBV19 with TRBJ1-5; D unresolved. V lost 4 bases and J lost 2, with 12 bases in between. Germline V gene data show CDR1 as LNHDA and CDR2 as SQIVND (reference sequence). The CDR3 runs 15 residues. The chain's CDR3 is CASSTSVRGNQPQHF. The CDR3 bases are TGTGCCAGTAGTACTTCCGTTCGGGGCAATCAGCCCCAGCATTTT.

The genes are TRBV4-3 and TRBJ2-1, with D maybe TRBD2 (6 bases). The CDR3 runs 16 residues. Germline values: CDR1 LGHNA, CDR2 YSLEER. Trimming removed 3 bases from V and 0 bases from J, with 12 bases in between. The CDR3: CASSQGLLSSYNEQFF. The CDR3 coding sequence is TGCGCCAGCAGCCAGGGACTCCTTAGCTCCTACAATGAGCAGTTCTTC.

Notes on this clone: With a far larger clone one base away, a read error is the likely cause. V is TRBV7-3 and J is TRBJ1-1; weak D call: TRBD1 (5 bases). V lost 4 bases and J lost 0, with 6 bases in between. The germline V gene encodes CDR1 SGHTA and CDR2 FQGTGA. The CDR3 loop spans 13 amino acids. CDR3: CASSSTVNTEAFF. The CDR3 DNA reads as TGTGCCAGCAGCTCGACAGTGAACACTGAAGCTTTCTTT.

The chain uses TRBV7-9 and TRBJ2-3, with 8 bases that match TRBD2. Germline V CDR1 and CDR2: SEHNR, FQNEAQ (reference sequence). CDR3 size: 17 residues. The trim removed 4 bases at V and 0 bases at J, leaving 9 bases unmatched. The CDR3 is CASSWPRLALSTDTQYF. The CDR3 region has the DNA TGTGCCAGCAGCTGGCCGAGACTAGCGTTAAGCACAGATACGCAGTATTTT.

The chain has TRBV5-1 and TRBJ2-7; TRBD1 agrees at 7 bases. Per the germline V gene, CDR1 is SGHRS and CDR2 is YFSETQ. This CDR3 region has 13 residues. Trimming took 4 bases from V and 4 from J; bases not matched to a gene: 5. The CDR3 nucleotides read TGCGCCAGCAGCAAAACAGGGGTTTACGAGCAGTACTTC. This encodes CASSKTGVYEQYF.

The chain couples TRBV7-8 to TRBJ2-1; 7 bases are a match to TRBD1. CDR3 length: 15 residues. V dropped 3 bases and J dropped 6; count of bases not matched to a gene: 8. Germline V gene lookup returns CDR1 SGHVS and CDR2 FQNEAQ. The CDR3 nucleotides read TGTGCCAGCAGCTTTGATGGGACAGCGGTCAATGAGCAGTTCTTC. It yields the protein CASSFDGTAVNEQFF. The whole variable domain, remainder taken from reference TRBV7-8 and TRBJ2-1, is GAGVSQSPRYKVAKRGQDVALRCDPISGHVSLFWYQQALGQGPEFLTYFQNEAQLDKSGLPSDRFFAERPEGSVSTLKIQRTQQEDSAVYLCASSFDGTAVNEQFFGPGTRLTVL.

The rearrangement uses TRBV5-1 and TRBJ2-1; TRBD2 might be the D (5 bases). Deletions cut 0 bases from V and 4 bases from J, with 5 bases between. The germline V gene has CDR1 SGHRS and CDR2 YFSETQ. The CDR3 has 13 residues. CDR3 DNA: TGCGCCAGCAGCTTGGGAGGGTACAATGAGCAGTTCTTC. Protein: CASSLGGYNEQFF.

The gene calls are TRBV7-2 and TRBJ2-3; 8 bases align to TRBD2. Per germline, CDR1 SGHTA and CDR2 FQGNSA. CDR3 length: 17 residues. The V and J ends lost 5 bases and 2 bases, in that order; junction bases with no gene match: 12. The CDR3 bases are TGTGCCAGCAGCGGCCAAGGAGCGGGGGTTCCCACAGATACGCAGTATTTT. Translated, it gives CASSGQGAGVPTDTQYF.

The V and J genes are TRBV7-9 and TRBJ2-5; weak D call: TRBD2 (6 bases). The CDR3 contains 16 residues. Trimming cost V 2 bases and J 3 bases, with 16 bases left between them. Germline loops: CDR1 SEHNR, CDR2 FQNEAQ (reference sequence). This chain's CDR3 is CASSLRRGGTEETQYF. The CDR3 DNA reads TGTGCCAGCAGCTTACGGCGGGGAGGAACAGAAGAGACCCAGTACTTC.

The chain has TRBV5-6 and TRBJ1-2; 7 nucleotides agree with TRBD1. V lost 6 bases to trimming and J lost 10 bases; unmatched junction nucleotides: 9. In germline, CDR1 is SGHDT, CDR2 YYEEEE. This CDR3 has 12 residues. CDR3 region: CASTLRGQLYTF. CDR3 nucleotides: TGTGCCAGCACCCTAAGGGGACAGCTCTACACCTTC.

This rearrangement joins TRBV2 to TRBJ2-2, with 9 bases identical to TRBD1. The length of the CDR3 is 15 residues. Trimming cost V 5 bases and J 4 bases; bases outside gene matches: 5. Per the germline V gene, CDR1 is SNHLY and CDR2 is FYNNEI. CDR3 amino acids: CASSRTGAGTGELFF. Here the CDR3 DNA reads TGTGCCAGCAGTCGGACAGGGGCGGGCACCGGGGAGCTGTTTTTT. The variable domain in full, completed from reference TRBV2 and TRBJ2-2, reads EPEVTQTPSHQVTQMGQEVILRCVPISNHLYFYWYRQILGQKVEFLVSFYNNEISEKSEIFDDQFSVERPDGSNFTLKIRSTKLEDSAMYFCASSRTGAGTGELFFGEGSRLTVL.

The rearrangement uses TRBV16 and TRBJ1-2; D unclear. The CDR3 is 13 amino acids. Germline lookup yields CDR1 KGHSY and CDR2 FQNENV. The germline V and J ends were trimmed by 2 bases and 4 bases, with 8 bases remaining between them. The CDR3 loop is CASSQEGGYGYTF. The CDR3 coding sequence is TGTGCCAGCAGCCAAGAGGGCGGCTATGGCTACACCTTC.

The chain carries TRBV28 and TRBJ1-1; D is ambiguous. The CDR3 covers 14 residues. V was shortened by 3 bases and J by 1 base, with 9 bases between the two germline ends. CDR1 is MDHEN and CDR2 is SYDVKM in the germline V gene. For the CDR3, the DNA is TGTGCCAGCAGTTTGAGGAGTTCGAACACTGAAGCTTTCTTT. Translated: CASSLRSSNTEAFF.

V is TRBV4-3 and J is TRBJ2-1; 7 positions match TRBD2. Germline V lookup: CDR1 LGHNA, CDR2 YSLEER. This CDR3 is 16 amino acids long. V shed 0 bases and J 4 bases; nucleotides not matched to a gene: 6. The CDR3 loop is CASSQEGASGYNEQFF. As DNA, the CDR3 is TGCGCCAGCAGCCAAGAGGGCGCTAGCGGTTACAATGAGCAGTTCTTC.

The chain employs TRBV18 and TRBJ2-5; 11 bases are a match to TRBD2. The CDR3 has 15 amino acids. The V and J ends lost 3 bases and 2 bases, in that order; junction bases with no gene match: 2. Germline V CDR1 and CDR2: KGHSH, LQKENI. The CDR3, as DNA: TGTGCCAGCTCACCGGGACTAGCGGATCAAGAGACCCAGTACTTC. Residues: CASSPGLADQETQYF.

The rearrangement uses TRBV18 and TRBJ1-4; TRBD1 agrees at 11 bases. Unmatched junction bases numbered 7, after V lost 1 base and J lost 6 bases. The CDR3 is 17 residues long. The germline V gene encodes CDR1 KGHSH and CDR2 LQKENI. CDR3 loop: CASSPRPPGQGDEKLFF. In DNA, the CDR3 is TGTGCCAGCTCACCACGTCCCCCGGGACAGGGGGATGAAAAACTGTTTTTT. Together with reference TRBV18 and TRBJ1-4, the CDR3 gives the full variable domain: NAGVMQNPRHLVRRRGQEARLRCSPMKGHSHVYWYRQLPEEGLKFMVYLQKENIIDESGMPKERFSAEFPKEGPSILRIQQVVRGDSAAYFCASSPRPPGQGDEKLFFGSGTQLSVL.

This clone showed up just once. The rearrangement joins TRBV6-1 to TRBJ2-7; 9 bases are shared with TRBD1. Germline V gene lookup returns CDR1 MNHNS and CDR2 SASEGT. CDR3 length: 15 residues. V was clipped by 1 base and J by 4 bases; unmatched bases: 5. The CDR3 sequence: CASSEDRGLWYEQYF. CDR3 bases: TGTGCCAGCAGTGAAGACAGGGGGCTTTGGTACGAGCAGTACTTC.

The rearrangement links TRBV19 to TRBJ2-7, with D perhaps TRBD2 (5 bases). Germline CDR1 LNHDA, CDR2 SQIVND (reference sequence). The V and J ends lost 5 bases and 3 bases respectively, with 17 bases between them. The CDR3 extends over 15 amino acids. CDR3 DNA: TGTGCCAGTAGTTCCTCGGGGAATAGAAACTACGAGCAGTACTTC. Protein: CASSSSGNRNYEQYF.

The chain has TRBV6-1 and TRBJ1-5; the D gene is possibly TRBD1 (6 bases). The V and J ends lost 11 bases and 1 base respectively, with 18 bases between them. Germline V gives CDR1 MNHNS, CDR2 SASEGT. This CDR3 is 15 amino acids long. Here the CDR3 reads CASKRGAWSNQPQHF. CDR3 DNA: TGTGCCTCAAAACGGGGGGCTTGGAGCAATCAGCCCCAGCATTTT.

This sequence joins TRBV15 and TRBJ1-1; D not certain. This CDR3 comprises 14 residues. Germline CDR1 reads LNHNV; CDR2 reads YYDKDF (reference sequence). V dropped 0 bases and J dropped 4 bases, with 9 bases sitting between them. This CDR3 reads CATSRDLSGTEAFF. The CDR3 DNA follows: TGTGCCACCAGCAGAGATTTGAGCGGCACTGAAGCTTTCTTT.

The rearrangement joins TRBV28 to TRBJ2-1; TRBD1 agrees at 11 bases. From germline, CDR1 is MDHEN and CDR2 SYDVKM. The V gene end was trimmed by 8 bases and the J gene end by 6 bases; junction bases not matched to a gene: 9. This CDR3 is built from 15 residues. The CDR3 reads CASGPRGQGGNEQFF. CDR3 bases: TGTGCCAGCGGACCCCGGGGACAGGGGGGCAATGAGCAGTTCTTC.

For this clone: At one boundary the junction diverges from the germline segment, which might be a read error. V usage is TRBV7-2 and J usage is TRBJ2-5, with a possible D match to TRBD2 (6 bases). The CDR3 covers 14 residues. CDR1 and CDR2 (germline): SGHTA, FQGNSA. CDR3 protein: CASSLGGKQEIQYF. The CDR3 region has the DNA TGTGCCAGCAGCTTAGGCGGGAAGCAAGAGATCCAGTACTTC.

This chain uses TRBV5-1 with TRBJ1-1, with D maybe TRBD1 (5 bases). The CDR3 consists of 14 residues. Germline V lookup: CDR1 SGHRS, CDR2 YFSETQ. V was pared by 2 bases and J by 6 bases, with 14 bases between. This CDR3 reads CASSFRVNAPEAFF. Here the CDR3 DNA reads TGCGCCAGCAGCTTCAGGGTGAATGCGCCTGAAGCTTTCTTT.

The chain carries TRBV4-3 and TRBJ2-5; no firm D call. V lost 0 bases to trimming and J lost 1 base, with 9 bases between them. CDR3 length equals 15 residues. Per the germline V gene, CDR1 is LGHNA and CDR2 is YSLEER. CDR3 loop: CASSQDYGFQETQYF. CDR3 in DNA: TGCGCCAGCAGCCAAGATTACGGGTTCCAAGAGACCCAGTACTTC.